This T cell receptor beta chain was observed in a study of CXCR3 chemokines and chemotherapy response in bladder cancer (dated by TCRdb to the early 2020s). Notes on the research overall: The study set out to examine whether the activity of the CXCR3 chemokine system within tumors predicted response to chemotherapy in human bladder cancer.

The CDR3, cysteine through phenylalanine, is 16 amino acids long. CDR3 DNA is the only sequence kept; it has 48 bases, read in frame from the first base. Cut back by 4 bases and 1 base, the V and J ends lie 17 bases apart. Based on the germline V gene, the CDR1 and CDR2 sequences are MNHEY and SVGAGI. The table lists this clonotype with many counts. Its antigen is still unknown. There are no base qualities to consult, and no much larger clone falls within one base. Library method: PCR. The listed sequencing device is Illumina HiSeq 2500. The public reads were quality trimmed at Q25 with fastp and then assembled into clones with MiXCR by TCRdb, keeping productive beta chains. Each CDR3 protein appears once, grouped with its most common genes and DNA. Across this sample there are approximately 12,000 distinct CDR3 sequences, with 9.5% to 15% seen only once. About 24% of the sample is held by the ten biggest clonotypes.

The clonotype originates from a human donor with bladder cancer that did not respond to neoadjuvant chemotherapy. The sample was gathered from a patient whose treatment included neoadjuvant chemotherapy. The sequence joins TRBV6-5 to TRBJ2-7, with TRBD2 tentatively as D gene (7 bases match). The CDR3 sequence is CASSSPWGGGSYEQYF. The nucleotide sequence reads TGTGCCAGCAGTTCCCCGTGGGGAGGGGGATCCTACGAGCAGTACTTC.